Listed here are 16 T cell receptor beta chains from one sample, sequenced in a study of blood T cell repertoires in COVID-19. Measured with immunoSEQ multiplex PCR; TCRdb has only the in-frame clones, and not every one. The sample yields more than 300,000 clones, 87% seen once. The sample comprised peripheral blood. Receptor source: a woman in her forties or fifties with COVID-19, enrolled during active disease.

This chain uses TRBV14 with TRBJ2-1; the match to TRBD2 covers 11 bases. The V gene's germline CDR1 is SGHDN and CDR2 FVKESK. The CDR3 runs 16 residues. With 1 base clipped from V and 9 bases from J, the junction kept 8 bases outside the gene matches. The CDR3 nucleotides read TGTGCCAGCAGCCAAGTCAGGTTAGCGGGAGGGAGTGAGCAGTTCTTC. Its translation: CASSQVRLAGGSEQFF.

This clone was seen only a few times. The chain recombines TRBV7-2 with TRBJ2-1, with D perhaps matching TRBD2 (6 bases). V shed 2 bases and J shed 7 bases, with 15 bases lying between them. The CDR3 is made up of 15 amino acids. CDR1 is SGHTA and CDR2 is FQGNSA in the germline V gene. CDR3 residues: CASSLIGGVANEQFF. As DNA, the CDR3 is TGTGCCAGCAGCTTAATCGGGGGAGTCGCAAATGAGCAGTTCTTC.

J is TRBJ1-5 and V is TRBV11-3, with D possibly being TRBD1 (6 bases). V was shortened by 5 bases and J by 5 bases, with 13 bases between the two germline ends. Per germline, CDR1 SGHNT and CDR2 YENEEA. The CDR3 has 14 residues. This CDR3 reads CASSRRTVYQPQHF. The CDR3 bases are TGTGCCAGCAGCCGCCGGACAGTTTATCAGCCCCAGCATTTT.

This sequence joins TRBV30 and TRBJ2-5; TRBD1 might be the D (6 bases). This CDR3 comprises 13 residues. CDR1 and CDR2 (germline): GTSNPN, SVGIG (reference sequence). With 0 bases removed from V and 4 bases from J, the gap between germline ends came to 9 bases. CDR3 sequence (DNA): TGTGCCTGGAGTGTACTAGGGGGAGAGACCCAGTACTTC. Translated: CAWSVLGGETQYF.

The CDR3 coding sequence is TGCGCCAGCAGCTTTTACCCGGGACAGGGGGCAGATACGCAGTATTTT. Translation: CASSFYPGQGADTQYF. The V call is TRBV5-1, the J call TRBJ2-3, with 11 bases aligning to TRBD1. The germline CDR1 and CDR2 sequences are SGHRS and YFSETQ. The CDR3 contains 16 residues. J gave up 4 bases and V 2 bases, and 6 bases lay outside the gene matches.

The chain employs TRBV7-2 and TRBJ2-5, with 10 nucleotides matching TRBD2. Germline CDR1 is SGHTA and CDR2 is FQGNSA. The CDR3 has 18 residues. After removal of 5 bases from V and 2 bases from J, the junction contained 14 bases not matched to a gene. The CDR3 is CASSLPILLTSGQETQYF. CDR3 bases: TGTGCCAGCAGCCTCCCGATATTGTTGACTAGCGGGCAAGAGACCCAGTACTTC.

This chain links TRBV5-1 with TRBJ2-1, with D tentatively TRBD1 (6 bases). CDR3 size: 15 residues. V was pared by 0 bases and J by 5 bases, with 12 bases between. Germline CDR1 reads SGHRS; CDR2 reads YFSETQ. Here the CDR3 reads CASSLGRGGDNEQFF. The CDR3 DNA follows: TGCGCCAGCAGCTTGGGAAGAGGGGGAGACAATGAGCAGTTCTTC.

This chain joins TRBV11-2 and TRBJ1-2; D unresolved. The CDR3 loop spans 13 amino acids. The V gene's germline CDR1 is SGHAT and CDR2 FQNNGV. Trimming stripped 0 bases from V and 2 bases from J, with 4 bases between. CDR3: CASSLDGNYGYTF. The CDR3 region has the DNA TGTGCCAGCAGCTTAGACGGGAACTATGGCTACACCTTC.

Worth noting for this clone: A read error may produce the germline difference seen at one junction end. The rearrangement links TRBV29-1 to TRBJ1-2, with TRBD1 matching over 8 bases. Germline V gene data show CDR1 as SQVTM and CDR2 as ANQGSEA. CDR3 size: 12 residues. The CDR3 DNA reads TGCAGCGTTGAATGGCGGACAGGGACGAGAGTATTC. Its translation is CSVEWRTGTRVF.

This sequence joins TRBV7-8 and TRBJ1-2; possibly TRBD1 for D (6 bases). Germline loops: CDR1 SGHVS, CDR2 FQNEAQ. V was shortened by 5 bases and J by 7 bases, with 17 bases between the two germline ends. This CDR3 is built from 14 residues. This CDR3 is CASSPGQRFAGYTF. CDR3 DNA: TGTGCCAGCAGCCCTGGACAGAGGTTTGCTGGCTACACCTTC.

This chain connects TRBV11-2 to TRBJ1-1; 7 nucleotides align to TRBD1. The trim removed 1 base at V and 1 base at J, leaving 3 bases unmatched. The CDR3 runs 15 residues. CDR1 is SGHAT, CDR2 FQNNGV, per germline. In nucleotides, the CDR3 is TGTGCCAGCAGCTTAGTAAGGGGGCGGAACACTGAAGCTTTCTTT. This translates into CASSLVRGRNTEAFF.

The rearrangement joins TRBV7-2 to TRBJ1-6, with D possibly TRBD1 on 5 matching bases. CDR1 SGHTA and CDR2 FQGNSA come from the germline V gene. The CDR3 spans 15 residues. Trimming took off 1 base at V and 10 bases at J, with 14 bases between the two ends. The CDR3 DNA is TGTGCCAGCAGCTTAGAGCAGGGTTCTCGATCACCCCTCCACTTT. It translates to CASSLEQGSRSPLHF.

V gene TRBV6-5 combines with J gene TRBJ2-2, with D maybe TRBD2 (6 bases). The V gene lost 0 bases and the J gene lost 2 bases, with 10 bases spanning the gap. The CDR3 is 16 residues long. Looked up from germline, CDR1 is MNHEY and CDR2 is SVGAGI. The CDR3 loop is CASSYSSGLNTGELFF. CDR3 sequence (DNA): TGTGCCAGCAGTTACTCTTCGGGACTCAACACCGGGGAGCTGTTTTTT.

This chain links TRBV19 with TRBJ1-1; maybe TRBD1 (6 bases). The CDR3 is 14 amino acids. Trimming shortened V by 3 bases and J by 8 bases, and 16 bases separated the two germline ends. Germline V gene lookup returns CDR1 LNHDA and CDR2 SQIVND (reference sequence). CDR3 in amino acids: CASSMNREVAEAFF. The DNA for the CDR3 is TGTGCCAGTAGTATGAACAGGGAAGTAGCAGAAGCTTTCTTT.

V usage is TRBV18 and J usage is TRBJ1-5, with 11 positions matching TRBD1. Losses at the gene ends were 3 bases for V and 0 bases for J; bases not matched to a gene: 4. Germline V gives CDR1 KGHSH, CDR2 LQKENI. The CDR3 is made up of 17 amino acids. The CDR3 spells CASSPGQGGFSNQPQHF. Written as DNA, the CDR3 is TGTGCCAGCTCACCGGGACAGGGGGGTTTTAGCAATCAGCCCCAGCATTTT.

This clone was recorded only once. The V call is TRBV7-9, the J call TRBJ2-7, with D perhaps TRBD1 (5 bases). This CDR3 has 16 amino acids. Looked up from germline, CDR1 is SEHNR and CDR2 is FQNEAQ (reference sequence). Trimming left V 5 bases short and J 2 bases short, with 19 bases between. The CDR3 loop reads CASSPWAQGSPYEQYF. CDR3 DNA: TGTGCCAGCAGCCCCTGGGCCCAGGGATCTCCCTACGAGCAGTACTTC.